Each of the 9 T cell receptor beta chains below was sequenced from the same sample in a study of blood T cell repertoires in COVID-19. The table came from immunoSEQ multiplex PCR; TCRdb's copy has only in-frame clones and leaves some out. Among around 94,000 clones, roughly 80% were seen once, and the ten largest hold almost 3.5%. Sequencing input: peripheral blood. The receptors were gathered from a man aged 50 to 59 with acute or convalescent COVID-19.

J is TRBJ1-2 and V is TRBV7-2; possibly TRBD1 for D (5 bases). This CDR3 comprises 14 residues. Germline values: CDR1 SGHTA, CDR2 FQGNSA. V lost 6 bases, J lost 4 bases, and 15 bases lay in between. The CDR3 DNA reads TGTGCCAGCAGAAACCTCGACAGAACCTATGGCTACACCTTC. Translated, it gives CASRNLDRTYGYTF.

This chain links TRBV12-2 with TRBJ1-5. TRBV12-2 is an annotated pseudogene. The CDR3 runs 13 residues. CDR3 residues: CASRPESNQPQHF. CDR3 bases: TGTGCAAGTCGCCCCGAGAGCAATCAGCCCCAGCATTTT.

CDR3 sequence reads: CASGPTAADTQYF. In nucleotides, the CDR3 is TGTGCTAGTGGTCCGACAGCAGCAGATACGCAGTATTTT. The chain recombines TRBV12-5 with TRBJ2-3; tentatively, D is TRBD1 (5 bases). The CDR3 is made up of 13 amino acids. CDR1 LGHNT and CDR2 FRNRAP come from the germline V gene. V was clipped by 5 bases and J by 4 bases, with 10 bases between them.

This clone was seen once. The chain carries TRBV11-2 and TRBJ2-2; perhaps TRBD1 as D (7 bases). CDR1 is SGHAT and CDR2 is FQNNGV in the germline V gene. This CDR3 spans 17 amino acids. V lost 3 bases and J 3 bases, leaving 17 bases between the germline ends. The CDR3 DNA is TGTGCCAGCAGCTTCCCCCTCAGGGGGGTGGACACCGGGGAGCTGTTTTTT. Protein sequence: CASSFPLRGVDTGELFF.

The gene calls are TRBV7-2 and TRBJ1-2; D remains unclear. Germline CDR1 and CDR2: SGHTA and FQGNSA. This CDR3 contains 13 residues. V shed 0 bases and J shed 2 bases, with 4 bases lying between them. The CDR3 spells CASSLAGNYGYTF. As DNA, the CDR3 is TGTGCCAGCAGCTTAGCCGGGAACTATGGCTACACCTTC.

CDR3 in DNA: TGTGCCAGTAGACCCGGGACTAGCGGGGGGGAGAGCTCCTACAATGAGCAGTTCTTC. Its protein product is CASRPGTSGGESSYNEQFF. The genes are TRBV19 and TRBJ2-1; the match to TRBD2 covers 16 bases. The CDR3 is 19 amino acids. Germline CDR1 and CDR2: LNHDA and SQIVND (reference sequence). The trim removed 6 bases at V and 0 bases at J, leaving 8 bases unmatched.

This rearrangement joins TRBV4-3 to TRBJ2-2; D remains unclear. The CDR3 is made up of 16 amino acids. From germline, CDR1 is LGHNA and CDR2 YSLEER. Trimming took off 0 bases at V and 0 bases at J, with 8 bases between the two ends. This CDR3 is CASSQERYPNTGELFF. The CDR3 DNA sequence: TGCGCCAGCAGCCAAGAGCGCTACCCGAACACCGGGGAGCTGTTTTTT.

The V gene is TRBV7-2, the J gene TRBJ1-5; D is unclear. The V end was cut by 1 base, the J end by 2 bases, with 9 bases between. The CDR3 is 15 residues long. Germline CDR1 SGHTA, CDR2 FQGNSA. CDR3 in amino acids: CASSLGSRGNQPQHF. The CDR3 DNA is TGTGCCAGCAGCTTAGGATCGAGGGGCAATCAGCCCCAGCATTTT. The entire variable domain, with the rest obtained from reference TRBV7-2 and TRBJ1-5, is as follows: GAGVSQSPSNKVTEKGKDVELRCDPISGHTALYWYRQSLGQGLEFLIYFQGNSAPDKSGLPSDRFSAERTGGSVSTLTIQRTQQEDSAVYLCASSLGSRGNQPQHFGDGTRLSIL.

V gene TRBV19 combines with J gene TRBJ2-1, with 12 bases fitting TRBD1. The germline gives CDR1 LNHDA, CDR2 SQIVND (reference sequence). This CDR3 spans 15 amino acids. V shed 4 bases and J 6 bases; nucleotides not matched to a gene: 4. CDR3 DNA sequence: TGTGCCAGTAGTAAAGGGACAGGGGGCAGCAATGAGCAGTTCTTC. Protein sequence: CASSKGTGGSNEQFF. Variable domain in full (rest from reference TRBV19 and TRBJ2-1): DGGITQSPKYLFRKEGQNVTLSCEQNLNHDAMYWYRQDPGQGLRLIYYSQIVNDFQKGDIAEGYSVSREKKESFPLTVTSAQKNPTAFYLCASSKGTGGSNEQFFGPGTRLTVL.